The source of this T cell receptor (beta chain) is a study of T cell changes during pregnancy in multiple sclerosis. Some clones are missing from TCRdb's copy, which holds only in-frame ones; the method was immunoSEQ multiplex PCR. The sample yields about 80,000 clones, just over 90% seen once. The sample was peripheral blood, taken before pregnancy. The receptor was derived from a female donor with multiple sclerosis, enrolled in a pregnancy study.

This CDR3 reads CASSSRQQQETQYF. The CDR3 coding sequence is TGTGCCAGCAGCTCAAGACAGCAACAAGAGACCCAGTACTTC. This chain joins TRBV11-3 and TRBJ2-5; the D gene is possibly TRBD1 (5 bases). V was shortened by 4 bases and J by 2 bases, with 11 bases between the two germline ends. This CDR3 contains 14 residues. Germline V gives CDR1 SGHNT, CDR2 YENEEA.